The subject of this entry is one T cell receptor beta chain. Antigen: not known. The junction departs from germline at one end; a sequencing error may be responsible. The data derive from a study of OX40 agonist ivuxolimab in advanced cancers. As for the study in general: Dose-escalation patients' cancers were hepatocellular carcinoma, melanoma, renal cell or head and neck cancer. Study results and caveats: In CD8+ T cells, expanded clones were on average more numerous than in CD4+.

Germline V gene lookup returns CDR1 LNHDA and CDR2 SQIVND (reference sequence). The CDR3 totals 13 residues. Repertoires were generated with immunoSEQ multiplex PCR, while TCRdb's copy carries only in-frame clones and drops some. This table holds tens of thousands of clones, approximately 80% found once. V usage is TRBV19 and J usage is TRBJ1-5; no definite D call. The sequence was collected from an adult with an advanced solid tumor such as melanoma, head and neck, liver or kidney cancer. The sequences come from CD4+ or CD8+ T cells sorted from blood, collected in a trial of the OX40 agonist ivuxolimab. The CDR3 DNA reads as TGTGCCAGTAGCATAGTCTGGAATCAGCCCCAGCATTTT. Protein sequence: CASSIVWNQPQHF.